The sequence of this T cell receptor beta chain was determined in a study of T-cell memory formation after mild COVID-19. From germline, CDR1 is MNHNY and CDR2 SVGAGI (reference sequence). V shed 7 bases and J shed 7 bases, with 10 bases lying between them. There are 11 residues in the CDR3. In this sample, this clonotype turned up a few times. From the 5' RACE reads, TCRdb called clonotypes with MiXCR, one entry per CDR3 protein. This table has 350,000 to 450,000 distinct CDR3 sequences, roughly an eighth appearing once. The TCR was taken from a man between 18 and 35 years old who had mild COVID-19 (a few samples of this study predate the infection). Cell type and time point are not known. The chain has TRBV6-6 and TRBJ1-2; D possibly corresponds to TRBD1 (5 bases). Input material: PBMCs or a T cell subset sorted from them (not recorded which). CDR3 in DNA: TGTGCCAGCAAGTCGGGGGGTGGCTACACCTTC. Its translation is CASKSGGGYTF.